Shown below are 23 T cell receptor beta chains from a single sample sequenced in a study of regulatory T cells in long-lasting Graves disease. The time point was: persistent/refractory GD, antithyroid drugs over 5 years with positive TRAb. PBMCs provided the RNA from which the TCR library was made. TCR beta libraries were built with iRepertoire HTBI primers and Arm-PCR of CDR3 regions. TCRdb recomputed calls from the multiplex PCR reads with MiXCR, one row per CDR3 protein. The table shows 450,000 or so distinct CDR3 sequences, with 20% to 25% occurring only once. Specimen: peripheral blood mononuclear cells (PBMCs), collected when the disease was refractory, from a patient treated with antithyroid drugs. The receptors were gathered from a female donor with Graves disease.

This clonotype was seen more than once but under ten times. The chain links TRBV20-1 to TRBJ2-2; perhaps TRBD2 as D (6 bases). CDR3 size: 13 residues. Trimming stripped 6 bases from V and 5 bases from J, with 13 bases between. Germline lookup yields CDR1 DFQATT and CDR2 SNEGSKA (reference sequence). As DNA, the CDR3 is TGCAGTGCGCCGCTCGGAGGGACCGGGGAGCTGTTTTTT. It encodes CSAPLGGTGELFF.

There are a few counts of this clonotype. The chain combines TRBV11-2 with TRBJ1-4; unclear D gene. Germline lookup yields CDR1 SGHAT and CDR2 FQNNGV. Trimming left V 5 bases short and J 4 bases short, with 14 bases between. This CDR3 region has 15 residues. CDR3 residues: CASSPLTAGNEKLFF. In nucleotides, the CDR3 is TGTGCCAGCAGCCCCCTGACGGCGGGTAATGAAAAACTGTTTTTT.

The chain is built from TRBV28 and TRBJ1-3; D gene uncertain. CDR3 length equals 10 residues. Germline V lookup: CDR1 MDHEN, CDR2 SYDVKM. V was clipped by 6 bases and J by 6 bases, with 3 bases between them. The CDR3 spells CASRKNTIYF. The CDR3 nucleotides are TGTGCCAGCAGGAAAAACACCATATATTTT.

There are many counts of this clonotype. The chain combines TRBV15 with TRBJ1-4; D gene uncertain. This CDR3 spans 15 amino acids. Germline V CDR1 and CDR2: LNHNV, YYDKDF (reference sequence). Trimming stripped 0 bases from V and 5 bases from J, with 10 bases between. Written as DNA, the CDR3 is TGTGCCACCAGCAGAGATTTGGCAGTAAATGAAAAACTGTTTTTT. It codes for CATSRDLAVNEKLFF.

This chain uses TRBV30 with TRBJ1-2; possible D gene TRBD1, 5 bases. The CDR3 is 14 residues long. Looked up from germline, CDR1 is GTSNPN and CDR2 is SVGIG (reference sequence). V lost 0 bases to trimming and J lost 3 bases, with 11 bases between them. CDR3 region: CAWSVQQGYYGYTF. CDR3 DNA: TGTGCCTGGAGTGTACAGCAGGGTTACTATGGCTACACCTTC.

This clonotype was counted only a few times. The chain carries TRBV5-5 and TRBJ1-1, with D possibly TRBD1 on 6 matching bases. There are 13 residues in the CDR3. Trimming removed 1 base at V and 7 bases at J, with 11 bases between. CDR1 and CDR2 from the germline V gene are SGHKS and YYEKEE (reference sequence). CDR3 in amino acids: CASSLSRGGEAFF. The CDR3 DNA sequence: TGTGCCAGCAGCTTGAGCAGGGGTGGTGAAGCTTTCTTT.

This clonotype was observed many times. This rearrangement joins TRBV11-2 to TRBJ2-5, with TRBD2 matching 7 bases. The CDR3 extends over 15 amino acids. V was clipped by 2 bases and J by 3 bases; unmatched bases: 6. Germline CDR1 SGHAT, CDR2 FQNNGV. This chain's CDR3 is CASSLIQAGEETQYF. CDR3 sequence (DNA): TGTGCCAGCAGCTTAATACAGGCGGGGGAAGAGACCCAGTACTTC. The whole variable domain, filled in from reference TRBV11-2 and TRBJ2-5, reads EAGVAQSPRYKIIEKRQSVAFWCNPISGHATLYWYQQILGQGPKLLIQFQNNGVVDDSQLPKDRFSAERLKGVDSTLKIQPAKLEDSAVYLCASSLIQAGEETQYFGPGTRLLVL.

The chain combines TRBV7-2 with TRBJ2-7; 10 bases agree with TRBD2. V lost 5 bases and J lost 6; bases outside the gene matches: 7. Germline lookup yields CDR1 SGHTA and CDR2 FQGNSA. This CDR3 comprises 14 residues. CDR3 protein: CASSVEREGSEQYF. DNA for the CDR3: TGTGCCAGCAGCGTTGAGCGGGAGGGAAGCGAGCAGTACTTC.

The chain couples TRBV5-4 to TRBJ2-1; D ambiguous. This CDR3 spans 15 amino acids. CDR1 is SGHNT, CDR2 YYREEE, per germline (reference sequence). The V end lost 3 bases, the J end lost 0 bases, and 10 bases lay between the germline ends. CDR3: CASSSSLSSYNEQFF. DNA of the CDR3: TGTGCCAGCAGCTCCAGTTTAAGCTCCTACAATGAGCAGTTCTTC.

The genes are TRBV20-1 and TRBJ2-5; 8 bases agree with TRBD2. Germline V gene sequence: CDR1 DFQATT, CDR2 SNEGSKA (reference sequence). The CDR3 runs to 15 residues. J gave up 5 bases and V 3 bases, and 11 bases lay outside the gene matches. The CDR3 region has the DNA TGCAGTGCTAGTGAGCTAGCGGGCCCGGGGGAGACCCAGTACTTC. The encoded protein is CSASELAGPGETQYF.

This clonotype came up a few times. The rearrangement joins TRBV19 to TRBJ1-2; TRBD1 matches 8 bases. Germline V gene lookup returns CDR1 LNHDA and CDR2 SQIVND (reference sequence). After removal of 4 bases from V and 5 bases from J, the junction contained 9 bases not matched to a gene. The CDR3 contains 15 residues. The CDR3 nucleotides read TGTGCCAGTAGTACCCTAGGGACAGGCGGATATGGCTACACCTTC. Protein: CASSTLGTGGYGYTF.

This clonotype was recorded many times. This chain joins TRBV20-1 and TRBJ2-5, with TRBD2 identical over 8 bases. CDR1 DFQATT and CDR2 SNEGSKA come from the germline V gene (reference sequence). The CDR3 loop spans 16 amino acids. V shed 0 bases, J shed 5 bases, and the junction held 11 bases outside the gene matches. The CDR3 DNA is TGCAGTGCTAGAGATGGGACTAGTCCCTTCCAGGAGACCCAGTACTTC. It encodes CSARDGTSPFQETQYF.

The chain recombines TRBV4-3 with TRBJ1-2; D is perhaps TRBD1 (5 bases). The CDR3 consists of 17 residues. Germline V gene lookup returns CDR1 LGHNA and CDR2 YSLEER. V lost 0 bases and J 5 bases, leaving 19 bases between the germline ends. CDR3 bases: TGCGCCAGCAGCCAAGATGGGACGGGAATATTTGGGTATGGCTACACCTTC. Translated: CASSQDGTGIFGYGYTF.

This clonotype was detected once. CDR3 sequence: CASSSPQRGATDTQYF. CDR3 in DNA: TGTGCCAGCAGCTCCCCCCAGCGGGGTGCCACAGATACGCAGTATTTT. J is TRBJ2-3 and V is TRBV7-2; TRBD2 agrees at 7 bases. Germline-derived CDR1 and CDR2 are SGHTA and FQGNSA. J lost 2 bases, V lost 4 bases, and 9 bases had no gene match. The CDR3 runs 16 residues.

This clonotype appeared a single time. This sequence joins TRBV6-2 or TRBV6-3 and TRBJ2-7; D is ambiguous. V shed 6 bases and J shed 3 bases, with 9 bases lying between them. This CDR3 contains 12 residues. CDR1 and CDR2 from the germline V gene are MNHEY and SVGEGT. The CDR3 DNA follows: TGTGCCAGCAGAGGAAATAACTACGAGCAGTACTTC. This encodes CASRGNNYEQYF.

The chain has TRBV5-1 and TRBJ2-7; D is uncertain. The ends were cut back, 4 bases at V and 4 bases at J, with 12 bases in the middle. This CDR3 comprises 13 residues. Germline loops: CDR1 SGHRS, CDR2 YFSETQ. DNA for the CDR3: TGCGCCAGCAGCATCACAGTACCGTACGAGCAGTACTTC. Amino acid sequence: CASSITVPYEQYF. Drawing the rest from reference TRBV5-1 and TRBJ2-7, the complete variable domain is KAGVTQTPRYLIKTRGQQVTLSCSPISGHRSVSWYQQTPGQGLQFLFEYFSETQRNKGNFPGRFSGRQFSNSRSEMNVSTLELGDSALYLCASSITVPYEQYFGPGTRLTVT.

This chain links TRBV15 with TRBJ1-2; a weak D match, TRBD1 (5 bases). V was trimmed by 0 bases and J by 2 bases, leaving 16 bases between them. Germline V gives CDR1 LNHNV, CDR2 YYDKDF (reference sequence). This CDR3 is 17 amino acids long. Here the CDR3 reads CATSRDQGTFPNYGYTF. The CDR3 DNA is TGTGCCACCAGCAGAGACCAAGGGACCTTTCCCAACTATGGCTACACCTTC.

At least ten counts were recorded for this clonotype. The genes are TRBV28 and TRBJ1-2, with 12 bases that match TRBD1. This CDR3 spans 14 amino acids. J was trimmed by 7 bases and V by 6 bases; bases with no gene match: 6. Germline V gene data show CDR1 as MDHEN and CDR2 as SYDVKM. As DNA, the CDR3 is TGTGCCAGCAGACGGGGACAGGGGGCGCGTGGCTACACCTTC. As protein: CASRRGQGARGYTF.

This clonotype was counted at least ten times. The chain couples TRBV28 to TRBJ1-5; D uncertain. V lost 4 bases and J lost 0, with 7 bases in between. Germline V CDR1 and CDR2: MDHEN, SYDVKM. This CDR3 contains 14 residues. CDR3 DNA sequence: TGTGCCAGCAGTTCGGGAGTTAGCAATCAGCCCCAGCATTTT. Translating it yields CASSSGVSNQPQHF.

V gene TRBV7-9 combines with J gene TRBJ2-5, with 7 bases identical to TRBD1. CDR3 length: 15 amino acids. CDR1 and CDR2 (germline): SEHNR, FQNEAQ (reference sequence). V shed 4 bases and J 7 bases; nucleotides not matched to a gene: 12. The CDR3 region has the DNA TGTGCCAGCAGCTACGTCAACACAGGGGAAGGGACCCAGTACTTC. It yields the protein CASSYVNTGEGTQYF. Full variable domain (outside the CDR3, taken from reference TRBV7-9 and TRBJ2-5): DTGVSQNPRHKITKRGQNVTFRCDPISEHNRLYWYRQTLGQGPEFLTYFQNEAQLEKSRLLSDRFSAERPKGSFSTLEIQRTEQGDSAMYLCASSYVNTGEGTQYFGPGTRLLVL.

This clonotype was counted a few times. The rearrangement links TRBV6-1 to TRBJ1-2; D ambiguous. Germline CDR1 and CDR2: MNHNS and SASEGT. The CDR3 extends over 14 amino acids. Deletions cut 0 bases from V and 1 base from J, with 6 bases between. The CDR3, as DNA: TGTGCCAGCAGTGAAGCGGTCCGTAACTATGGCTACACCTTC. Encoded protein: CASSEAVRNYGYTF.

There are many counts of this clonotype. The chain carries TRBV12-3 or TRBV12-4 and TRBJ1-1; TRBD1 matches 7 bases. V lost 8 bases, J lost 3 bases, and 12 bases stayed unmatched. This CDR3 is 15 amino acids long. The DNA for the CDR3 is TGTGCCAGCTGTATTCGTGAGGGGGCGGACACTGAAGCTTTCTTT. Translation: CASCIREGADTEAFF.

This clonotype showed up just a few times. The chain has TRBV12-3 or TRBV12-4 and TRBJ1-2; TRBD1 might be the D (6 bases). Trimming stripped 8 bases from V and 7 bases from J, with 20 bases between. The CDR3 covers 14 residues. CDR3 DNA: TGTGCCAGCGAATGGACTCTCAGGGGAGGTGGCTACACCTTC. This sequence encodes CASEWTLRGGGYTF.